Listed below are T cell receptor beta chains from one sample, sequenced in a study of early T cells in non-severe SARS-CoV-2 infection. In TCRdb, the 5' RACE reads were re-called with MiXCR into one record per CDR3 protein. The top ten clones hold 12% of a sample with roughly 80,000 distinct CDR3 sequences, approximately 11% of them seen once. This material consisted of whole blood, taken at baseline. These receptors originate from an adult who was a healthcare worker with PCR-confirmed SARS-CoV-2 infection or an uninfected control (not recorded which). Each CDR3 is given with its conserved first and last residue. A D gene is named only where the DNA matches it firmly. Only part of the rows carry a size: once, few, many, or a class if the clone is expanded.

TRBV3-1	TRBJ1-1	-	few	TGTGCCAGCAGCCAAAACCCCAGGGGACTCCCTGAAGCTTTCTTT	CASSQNPRGLPEAFF
TRBV7-8	TRBJ1-4	-	few	TGTGCCAGCAGCTTAGAACGGGCGGGTAATGAAAAACTGTTTTTT	CASSLERAGNEKLFF
TRBV7-7	TRBJ2-5	-	-	TGTGCCAGCAGCTTAGGGATCGGGACCCAGTACTTC	CASSLGIGTQYF
TRBV19	TRBJ1-1	-	many	TGTGCCAGTGCGAATCAGGGTAATGAAGCTTTCTTT	CASANQGNEAFF
TRBV3-1	TRBJ2-3	-	few	TGTGCCAGCAGCCAAGGGGGGCCGGGACGGATAGCAGATACGCAGTATTTT	CASSQGGPGRIADTQYF
TRBV11-3	TRBJ2-5	TRBD1	many	TGTGCCAGCAGCAAGAGGACAGGGGGCGACGAGACCCAGTACTTC	CASSKRTGGDETQYF
TRBV5-6	TRBJ2-2	-	few	TGTGCCAGCAGCTCCTCGACTCAATCCACCGGGGAGCTGTTTTTT	CASSSSTQSTGELFF
TRBV29-1	TRBJ1-1	TRBD1	few	TGCAGCGTAAGGGACAGGGTGAACACTGAAGCTTTCTTT	CSVRDRVNTEAFF
TRBV30	TRBJ1-1	-	-	TGTGCCTGGAAAGAGGGGCGGAACACTGAAGCTTTCTTT	CAWKEGRNTEAFF
TRBV7-6	TRBJ2-2	TRBD1	many	TGTGCCAGCAGCTTGTACGCGACAGGGAGGAACACCGGGGAGCTGTTTTTT	CASSLYATGRNTGELFF
TRBV3-1	TRBJ1-1	-	few	TGTGCCAGCAGCGCGACGGAAGCCAAGGGAGGAGCTTTCTTT	CASSATEAKGGAFF
TRBV14	TRBJ1-3	-	few	TGTGCCAGCAGCCAAGTTGGACTTCGGGGACAAAACTCTGGAAACACCATATATTTT	CASSQVGLRGQNSGNTIYF
TRBV27	TRBJ2-1	-	few	TGTGCCAGCCGGGGGCCCTACAATGAGCAGTTCTTC	CASRGPYNEQFF
TRBV6-2/TRBV6-3	TRBJ1-5	-	many	TGTGCCAGCAGTTCCCTCGCGCGGCAGCCAGATCAGCCCCAGCATTTT	CASSSLARQPDQPQHF
TRBV7-9	TRBJ2-1	-	-	TGTGCCAGCAGCCAACCGGGACCCAGTAGTGAGCAGTTCTTC	CASSQPGPSSEQFF
TRBV6-2/TRBV6-3	TRBJ2-3	TRBD1	many	TGTGCCAGCAGAAGGGGGCCACCCCCGGCAGATACGCAGTATTTT	CASRRGPPPADTQYF
TRBV19	TRBJ1-5	-	few	TGTGCCAGTAGTCGGACTCACAGGGACCAGCCCCAGCATTTT	CASSRTHRDQPQHF
TRBV29-1	TRBJ2-7	TRBD1	many	TGCAGCGTTGCCGGGACAGAAGCCTACGAGCAGTACTTC	CSVAGTEAYEQYF
TRBV20-1	TRBJ2-4	-	-	TGCAGTGCCACCCGGGACTCTAGGGACATTCAGTATTTC	CSATRDSRDIQYF
TRBV28	TRBJ1-6	-	-	TGTGCCAGCTCCAGGGCACGGAATTCACCCCTCCACTTT	CASSRARNSPLHF
TRBV20-1	TRBJ1-4	TRBD1	-	TGCAGTGCCGATCCGGGACAGGGGATGGAAAAACTGTTTTTT	CSADPGQGMEKLFF
TRBV3-1	TRBJ1-6	-	many	TGTGCCAGCAGCCAAGTGCCAGGGGCTAATTCACCCCTCCACTTT	CASSQVPGANSPLHF
TRBV11-2	TRBJ1-6	TRBD1	-	TGTGCCAGCAGCAAGGACAGGGTAGATTCACCCCTCCACTTT	CASSKDRVDSPLHF
TRBV29-1	TRBJ1-1	-	many	TGCAGCGTTAGGCAGGGAAGCACTGAAGCTTTCTTT	CSVRQGSTEAFF
TRBV7-8	TRBJ1-1	-	-	TGTGCCAGCAGCTTAGTCGGCAGGGGCGCTGAAGCTTTCTTT	CASSLVGRGAEAFF
TRBV5-1	TRBJ2-3	TRBD2	many	TGCGCCAGCAGACCTAGCGGGGCAGCTGCAGATACGCAGTATTTT	CASRPSGAAADTQYF
TRBV20-1	TRBJ2-7	TRBD1	many	TGCAGTGCTAGACGGGACCCGTTACAGGGGGGCGTCTACGAGCAGTACTTC	CSARRDPLQGGVYEQYF
TRBV5-4	TRBJ2-3	TRBD1	few	TGTGCCAGCAGCTCCCGGGACAGGGGCCTGGCAGATACGCAGTATTTT	CASSSRDRGLADTQYF
TRBV7-8	TRBJ2-3	TRBD2	few	TGTGCCAGCAGCTTACCACTAGCGGGGGACGATACTAGCACAGATACGCAGTATTTT	CASSLPLAGDDTSTDTQYF
TRBV7-2	TRBJ2-1	TRBD1	-	TGTGCCAGCAGCTGGGCGGGACAGGGGAACAATGAGCAGTTCTTC	CASSWAGQGNNEQFF
TRBV12-3/TRBV12-4	TRBJ2-2	TRBD1	few	TGTGCCAGCAGTCCCAACCGCCGGGACAGGGGTAACACCGGGGAGCTGTTTTTT	CASSPNRRDRGNTGELFF
TRBV15	TRBJ2-1	-	many	TGTGCCACCAGCAGAGATCGGGACTCCTACAATGAGCAGTTCTTC	CATSRDRDSYNEQFF
TRBV10-3	TRBJ1-5	TRBD1	many	TGTGCCATCAGCGCACAGGGGAGCAATCAGCCCCAGCATTTT	CAISAQGSNQPQHF
TRBV23-1	TRBJ1-1	-	-	TGCGCCAGCAGTCAAATGGGTCACAGGAGGCAGGACGGGAACACTGAAGCTTTCTTT	CASSQMGHRRQDGNTEAFF
TRBV3-1	TRBJ2-3	-	-	TGTGTCAGCAGCCTTGGAGGCGTATTAGATACGCAGTATTTT	CVSSLGGVLDTQYF
TRBV7-2	TRBJ2-3	-	few	TGTGCCAGCAGCCCCCAGGCCATGAGCACAGATACGCAGTATTTT	CASSPQAMSTDTQYF
TRBV12-3/TRBV12-4	TRBJ2-2	-	-	TGTGCCAGCAGTTTATTAGCCCCCGGCGACACCGGGGAGCTGTTTTTT	CASSLLAPGDTGELFF
TRBV6-5	TRBJ2-7	-	-	TGTGCCAGCAGTTACTCGCGGGGGCCGGCGCAGTACTTC	CASSYSRGPAQYF
TRBV30	TRBJ2-5	TRBD2	few	TGTGCCTCAAATCTAGCGGGGACGCAAGAGACCCAGTACTTC	CASNLAGTQETQYF
TRBV6-5	TRBJ2-3	TRBD2	-	TGTGCCAGCAGTAAGCGGGGGGGCACAGATACGCAGTATTTT	CASSKRGGTDTQYF
TRBV6-2/TRBV6-3	TRBJ2-7	-	few	TGTGCCAGCCGCTCAACTTCCAAAGGGGTTTCCTACGAGCAGTACTTC	CASRSTSKGVSYEQYF
TRBV12-3/TRBV12-4	TRBJ2-3	-	many	TGTGCCAGCAGGGGGGTTTCTAGCACAGATACGCAGTATTTT	CASRGVSSTDTQYF
TRBV28	TRBJ1-1	-	few	TGTGCCAGCAGAAAGAGAACAGCGCGGGCTTTCTTT	CASRKRTARAFF